A single sample gave rise to the 32 T cell receptor beta chains below, sequenced in a study of blood T cell repertoires in COVID-19. Sequenced by immunoSEQ multiplex PCR; TCRdb stores in-frame clones only, minus some. Here the sample spans around 200,000 clones, about 82% being singletons. The source material was PBMCs or T cells enriched from blood (not recorded which). Every receptor here comes from a man aged 35 to 55 with acute COVID-19.

The chain recombines TRBV2 with TRBJ2-5, with 12 bases fitting TRBD2. Germline V CDR1 and CDR2: SNHLY, FYNNEI. The CDR3 is made up of 15 amino acids. Unmatched junction bases numbered 6, after V lost 5 bases and J lost 5 bases. Here the CDR3 DNA reads TGTGCCAGCAGTCAACGACTAGCGGGAGAGGAGACCCAGTACTTC. It is translated as CASSQRLAGEETQYF.

J is TRBJ1-3 and V is TRBV28; maybe TRBD1 (5 bases). The CDR3 covers 16 residues. Germline CDR1 and CDR2: MDHEN and SYDVKM. Trimming removed 5 bases from V and 0 bases from J, with 14 bases in between. The CDR3 spells CASSPGGTISGNTIYF. The CDR3 nucleotides are TGTGCCAGCAGTCCCGGAGGGACCATCTCTGGAAACACCATATATTTT.

The J gene is TRBJ2-7, the V gene TRBV7-3; TRBD2 agrees at 7 bases. The CDR3 extends over 14 amino acids. The V gene's germline CDR1 is SGHTA and CDR2 FQGTGA. Trimming took 0 bases from V and 5 from J; bases not matched to a gene: 4. The CDR3 loop reads CASSLTGRGNEQYF. As DNA, the CDR3 is TGTGCCAGCAGCTTAACGGGGCGGGGGAACGAGCAGTACTTC.

The rearrangement uses TRBV29-1 and TRBJ2-2; 7 bases map to TRBD2. V lost 4 bases to trimming and J lost 6 bases; unmatched junction nucleotides: 5. Germline CDR1 and CDR2: SQVTM and ANQGSEA. The CDR3 consists of 13 residues. The CDR3 sequence: CSVVWREPGELFF. The CDR3 DNA follows: TGCAGCGTTGTCTGGCGGGAGCCCGGGGAGCTGTTTTTT.

This rearrangement joins TRBV20-1 to TRBJ2-5, with 7 bases lining up with TRBD1. Losses at the gene ends were 8 bases for V and 4 bases for J; bases not matched to a gene: 4. This CDR3 has 11 residues. In germline, CDR1 is DFQATT, CDR2 SNEGSKA (reference sequence). This chain's CDR3 is CSIGTVETQYF. DNA of the CDR3: TGCAGTATTGGGACAGTAGAGACCCAGTACTTC.

The chain has TRBV7-2 and TRBJ2-1; D is uncertain. The germline V and J ends were trimmed by 3 bases and 4 bases, with 7 bases remaining between them. This CDR3 has 13 amino acids. From germline, CDR1 is SGHTA and CDR2 FQGNSA. Here the CDR3 reads CASSFSSYNEQFF. The CDR3 nucleotides are TGTGCCAGCAGCTTTAGCAGTTACAATGAGCAGTTCTTC.

This clone was picked up a small number of times. The CDR3 reads CASGRGVETQYF. In nucleotides, the CDR3 is TGTGCCAGCGGGAGGGGTGTAGAGACCCAGTACTTC. The rearrangement joins TRBV25-1 to TRBJ2-5, with 7 bases identical to TRBD2. Germline V gene sequence: CDR1 MGHDK, CDR2 SYGVNS. The CDR3 consists of 12 residues. Trimming at V came to 8 bases and at J to 4 bases, leaving 4 bases not matched to a gene.

V usage is TRBV2 and J usage is TRBJ1-5; TRBD1 aligns across 7 bases. Unmatched junction bases numbered 5, after V lost 6 bases and J lost 3 bases. CDR3 length equals 14 residues. Germline CDR1 and CDR2: SNHLY and FYNNEI. The CDR3 nucleotides are TGTGCCAGCAGCACCAGGGGGACCAATCAGCCCCAGCATTTT. Translation gives CASSTRGTNQPQHF.

The CDR3 DNA follows: TGTGCCAGCAGTTCTGGTCAGAAAGAGACCCAGTACTTC. Its translation is CASSSGQKETQYF. The chain recombines TRBV2 with TRBJ2-5; D not resolved. The germline V gene has CDR1 SNHLY and CDR2 FYNNEI. CDR3 length: 13 amino acids. The V end lost 5 bases, the J end lost 3 bases, and 10 bases lay between the germline ends.

CDR3 sequence reads: CASSSPRTSGLNTGELFF. The DNA for the CDR3 is TGTGCCAGCAGCTCCCCACGGACTAGCGGGCTGAACACCGGGGAGCTGTTTTTT. The rearrangement joins TRBV5-6 to TRBJ2-2; 11 bases align to TRBD2. The CDR3 loop spans 18 amino acids. Germline CDR1 and CDR2: SGHDT and YYEEEE. J lost 1 base, V lost 3 bases, and 8 bases had no gene match.

The chain combines TRBV7-2 with TRBJ2-1; 10 positions agree with TRBD1. Germline values: CDR1 SGHTA, CDR2 FQGNSA. The CDR3 sequence is 14 residues long. V was pared by 4 bases and J by 7 bases, with 4 bases of the junction left unmatched. This CDR3 reads CASSSRTGGNEQFF. The CDR3 bases are TGTGCCAGCAGCTCAAGGACAGGGGGGAATGAGCAGTTCTTC.

V gene TRBV14 combines with J gene TRBJ2-7; possible D gene TRBD2, 6 bases. CDR3 length: 14 residues. Looked up from germline, CDR1 is SGHDN and CDR2 is FVKESK. V was pared by 3 bases and J by 0 bases, with 9 bases between. The DNA of the CDR3 is TGTGCCAGCAGCCAGGGAGGAGGCTCCTACGAGCAGTACTTC. It specifies CASSQGGGSYEQYF. Together with reference TRBV14 and TRBJ2-7, the CDR3 gives the full variable domain: EAGVTQFPSHSVIEKGQTVTLRCDPISGHDNLYWYRRVMGKEIKFLLHFVKESKQDESGMPNNRFLAERTGGTYSTLKVQPAELEDSGVYFCASSQGGGSYEQYFGPGTRLTVT.

This clone showed up just once. Distinct nucleotide sequences in the sample also encode this CDR3. The chain links TRBV18 to TRBJ2-1; 13 positions match TRBD2. Trimming at V came to 6 bases and at J to 7 bases, leaving 6 bases not matched to a gene. CDR3 size: 15 residues. From germline, CDR1 is KGHSH and CDR2 LQKENI. The CDR3 coding sequence is TGTGCCAGCTCCCGGACTAGCGGGAGAGGGAATGAGCAGTTCTTC. Its protein is CASSRTSGRGNEQFF.

This chain links TRBV3-1 (or the pseudogene TRBV3-2) with TRBJ1-2; D is perhaps TRBD1 (5 bases). The V and J ends lost 1 base and 5 bases respectively, with 14 bases between them. Germline CDR1 LGHDT, CDR2 YNNKEL (reference sequence). CDR3 length: 15 amino acids. The CDR3 coding sequence is TGTGCCAGCAGCCAAGGGAAAGGGGCTGGGTATGGCTACACCTTC. Translated, it gives CASSQGKGAGYGYTF.

The genes are TRBV19 and TRBJ2-5; TRBD2 agrees at 10 bases. Germline-derived CDR1 and CDR2 are LNHDA and SQIVND (reference sequence). V gave up 3 bases and J gave up 1 base; unmatched junction bases: 5. CDR3 length equals 16 residues. The CDR3 reads CASSIRLAGSQETQYF. CDR3 bases: TGTGCCAGTAGTATTCGACTAGCGGGTTCCCAAGAGACCCAGTACTTC.

The CDR3 sequence is CASSSTGVGNGYTF. CDR3 coding DNA: TGTGCCAGCAGCTCTACAGGGGTCGGGAATGGCTACACCTTC. This chain joins TRBV7-9 and TRBJ1-2; 7 bases fit TRBD1. CDR1 is SEHNR and CDR2 is FQNEAQ in the germline V gene (reference sequence). CDR3 length: 14 residues. V lost 4 bases and J lost 6; bases outside the gene matches: 8. Based on the CDR3 plus reference TRBV7-9 and TRBJ1-2, the full variable domain is DTGVSQNPRHKITKRGQNVTFRCDPISEHNRLYWYRQTLGQGPEFLTYFQNEAQLEKSRLLSDRFSAERPKGSFSTLEIQRTEQGDSAMYLCASSSTGVGNGYTFGSGTRLTVV.

V and J are TRBV28 and TRBJ1-5; D is uncertain. The CDR3 is 13 amino acids. Per the germline V gene, CDR1 is MDHEN and CDR2 is SYDVKM. Trimming cost V 4 bases and J 4 bases, with 8 bases left between them. The DNA of the CDR3 is TGTGCCAGCAGTTGGAGGCAGAATCAGCCCCAGCATTTT. Its translation: CASSWRQNQPQHF.

The chain uses TRBV4-2 and TRBJ1-5, with a weak D call TRBD1 (6 bases). Germline-derived CDR1 and CDR2 are LGHNA and YNFKEQ. V lost 0 bases to trimming and J lost 5 bases, with 17 bases between them. The CDR3 runs to 17 residues. The CDR3 reads CASSQDRGGGVDQPQHF. The DNA for the CDR3 is TGTGCCAGCAGCCAAGATCGTGGAGGGGGGGTAGATCAGCCCCAGCATTTT.

The rearrangement links TRBV27 to TRBJ1-2, with 10 positions matching TRBD1. The ends lost 5 bases at V and 4 bases at J; junction bases unmatched: 10. Looked up from germline, CDR1 is MNHEY and CDR2 is SMNVEV (reference sequence). The CDR3 length is 16 residues. The CDR3 sequence: CASSPRTGQGSYGYTF. Here the CDR3 DNA reads TGTGCCAGCAGTCCGAGAACGGGACAGGGGAGCTATGGCTACACCTTC.

The table lists this clone with a few counts. CDR3 residues: CASSSQGREKLFF. The CDR3, as DNA: TGTGCCAGCAGCTCGCAGGGAAGGGAAAAACTGTTTTTT. This chain uses TRBV11-2 with TRBJ1-4; D may be TRBD1 (5 bases). The CDR3 extends over 13 amino acids. V was trimmed by 4 bases and J by 8 bases, leaving 11 bases between them. Looked up from germline, CDR1 is SGHAT and CDR2 is FQNNGV.

This clone has a single count. This rearrangement joins TRBV28 to TRBJ2-3; D possibly corresponds to TRBD1 (5 bases). Trimming removed 2 bases at V and 5 bases at J, with 14 bases between. CDR1 and CDR2 (germline): MDHEN, SYDVKM. This CDR3 is built from 15 residues. Here the CDR3 reads CASSLEKKGVDTQYF. The CDR3 DNA sequence: TGTGCCAGCAGTTTAGAGAAGAAAGGGGTAGATACGCAGTATTTT.

The chain has TRBV24-1 and TRBJ2-3; 12 bases align to TRBD2. The CDR3 has 17 residues. Germline lookup yields CDR1 KGHDR and CDR2 SFDVKD. V dropped 3 bases and J dropped 5; count of bases not matched to a gene: 8. The CDR3 is CATSDLTTSGSQDTQYF. Written as DNA, the CDR3 is TGTGCCACCAGTGATCTGACGACTAGCGGGAGTCAAGATACGCAGTATTTT.

V usage is TRBV6-5 and J usage is TRBJ1-1, with TRBD1 matching over 7 bases. Germline CDR1 is MNHEY and CDR2 is SVGAGI. The V gene end was trimmed by 4 bases and the J gene end by 2 bases; junction bases not matched to a gene: 4. CDR3 size: 14 residues. CDR3 loop: CASSFRQGNTEAFF. DNA of the CDR3: TGTGCCAGCAGTTTTAGACAGGGCAACACTGAAGCTTTCTTT.

The V call is TRBV5-1, the J call TRBJ2-2, with a possible D match to TRBD1 (6 bases). Germline V lookup: CDR1 SGHRS, CDR2 YFSETQ. Trimming took off 0 bases at V and 10 bases at J, with 16 bases between the two ends. This CDR3 has 15 amino acids. The DNA for the CDR3 is TGCGCCAGCAGCTTGGGGAGTATAACAGGGAAGGAGCTGTTTTTT. Amino acids: CASSLGSITGKELFF.

This clone was counted only a few times. This chain joins TRBV11-2 and TRBJ2-2; tentatively, D is TRBD2 (6 bases). CDR3 length: 15 residues. The ends were cut back, 5 bases at V and 0 bases at J, with 10 bases in the middle. Germline loops: CDR1 SGHAT, CDR2 FQNNGV. CDR3 region: CASSGGATNTGELFF. As DNA, the CDR3 is TGTGCCAGCAGCGGCGGGGCCACGAACACCGGGGAGCTGTTTTTT.

The V gene is TRBV20-1, the J gene TRBJ1-1, with D uncertain. Trimming shortened V by 3 bases and J by 1 base, and 9 bases separated the two germline ends. CDR1 is DFQATT, CDR2 SNEGSKA, per germline (reference sequence). The CDR3 covers 13 residues. CDR3 sequence (DNA): TGCAGTGCTAGTTTTCAGTCGAACACTGAAGCTTTCTTT. This gives the protein CSASFQSNTEAFF.

V is TRBV2 and J is TRBJ2-7, with D perhaps TRBD2 (6 bases). Germline CDR1 SNHLY, CDR2 FYNNEI. Trimming shortened V by 2 bases and J by 4 bases, and 12 bases separated the two germline ends. The length of the CDR3 is 14 residues. This chain's CDR3 is CASSEPNGGYEQYF. The CDR3 DNA reads TGTGCCAGCAGTGAACCCAATGGAGGGTACGAGCAGTACTTC.

The V and J genes are TRBV28 and TRBJ1-6; D is possibly TRBD1 (6 bases). Germline CDR1 is MDHEN and CDR2 is SYDVKM. With 3 bases removed from V and 7 bases from J, the gap between germline ends came to 13 bases. The CDR3 loop spans 15 amino acids. The CDR3 nucleotides are TGTGCCAGCAGTTTGGGGTACAGGGTAAATTCACCCCTCCACTTT. The encoded protein is CASSLGYRVNSPLHF.

V and J are TRBV12-1 and TRBJ1-1; TRBD1, the table's D call, lacks a check against the DNA. TRBV12-1 is noted as a pseudogene. The CDR3 length is 16 residues. Here the CDR3 reads CASSFEGGAGNTEAFF. The CDR3 DNA reads as TGTGCCAGCAGCTTTGAAGGGGGAGCCGGGAACACTGAAGCTTTCTTT.

The chain couples TRBV6-1 to TRBJ1-1; tentatively, D is TRBD1 (5 bases). V was trimmed by 2 bases and J by 0 bases, leaving 13 bases between them. Per the germline V gene, CDR1 is MNHNS and CDR2 is SASEGT. The CDR3 totals 16 residues. CDR3 sequence: CASSENRQGLNTEAFF. CDR3 DNA sequence: TGTGCCAGCAGTGAAAATCGGCAGGGCTTGAACACTGAAGCTTTCTTT.

The chain employs TRBV27 and TRBJ2-7, with 7 nucleotides matching TRBD1. With V trimmed by 4 bases and J by 6 bases, 9 bases remained unmatched. The CDR3 consists of 14 residues. Germline CDR1 and CDR2: MNHEY and SMNVEV (reference sequence). This CDR3 reads CASSSRQGRGEQYF. The CDR3 region has the DNA TGTGCCAGCAGTTCCCGACAGGGACGAGGCGAGCAGTACTTC.

J is TRBJ2-5 and V is TRBV15; D possibly corresponds to TRBD2 (6 bases). Germline loops: CDR1 LNHNV, CDR2 YYDKDF (reference sequence). The CDR3 spans 15 residues. Trimming took off 0 bases at V and 2 bases at J, with 10 bases between the two ends. CDR3 coding DNA: TGTGCCACCAGCAGAGATCCTGGAGGGCAAGAGACCCAGTACTTC. Translating it yields CATSRDPGGQETQYF. Together with reference TRBV15 and TRBJ2-5, the CDR3 gives the full variable domain: DAMVIQNPRYQVTQFGKPVTLSCSQTLNHNVMYWYQQKSSQAPKLLFHYYDKDFNNEADTPDNFQSRRPNTSFCFLDIRSPGLGDTAMYLCATSRDPGGQETQYFGPGTRLLVL.